The T cell receptor beta chain described here comes from a study of OX40 agonist ivuxolimab in advanced cancers. For context, the study as a whole: Ivuxolimab was a fully human IgG2 agonistic monoclonal antibody targeting the costimulatory receptor OX40 (CD134). Of the roughly 50 dose-escalation patients, hepatocellular carcinoma was present in approximately 20, melanoma in around 15, renal cell carcinoma in 9 and head and neck cancer in 9. Peripheral TCRbeta sequencing aimed to test whether ivuxolimab altered TCR sequence diversity and caused clonal T-cell expansion. The paper describes the monotherapy dose-escalation part (N of about 57 patients) of the phase I trial of ivuxolimab. Intravenous ivuxolimab was administered to patients every 2 weeks at six dose levels: 0.01, 0.1, 0.3, 1.5, 3 and 10 mg/kg. In the dose-escalation cohort, around four fifths of patients were male, and the mean age was around 65 years with a range of roughly 23 to 79. Prior anti-PD-1, anti-PD-L1 or anti-CTLA-4 therapy was permitted, and 40% of dose-escalation patients had received checkpoint inhibitors. Three dose-escalation patients achieved partial responses, one with hepatocellular carcinoma and two with cutaneous melanoma.

Turning to this clone: Its antigen remains unidentified. No clone much larger than this one lies a single base away; base qualities are absent.

The trial excluded patients who had a history of autoimmune disease or who were on systemic immunosuppression. Peripheral blood for TCR sequencing was collected from all dose cohorts at baseline, on cycle 4 day 1, and on cycle 7 day 1. The samples were drawn from a first-in-human, open-label, multicenter phase I dose-escalation trial of ivuxolimab. Adults with locally advanced or metastatic melanoma, renal cell carcinoma, hepatocellular carcinoma or head and neck squamous cell carcinoma were enrolled in the trial. Before TCR sequencing, CD4+ T cells and CD8+ T cells were sorted from peripheral blood as separate populations. CDR1 and CDR2, looked up from the germline V gene, are SGHRS and YFSETQ. Trimming takes 9 bases from V and 0 bases from J, and the germline ends sit 22 bases apart. The CDR3 goes from the cysteine to the phenylalanine over 18 residues. Left in the record is the CDR3 DNA by itself, 54 bases read in frame from the first base.

For sequencing of the TCRbeta CDR3 region, genomic DNA was extracted from the sorted cells. The immunoSEQ Assay was used for sequencing of TCRbeta CDR3 regions. Not all clones reach the TCRdb copy of this immuneACCESS table, which keeps in-frame sequences only. Checked studies attribute under half of the gap to unresolved V genes and leave the rest unexplained. This sample holds under 40,000 clones; 90% to 95% were observed only once. The biggest ten clones account for under 5.5% of the sample. What the study reported, not specific to this receptor: Which antigens the clonally expanded peripheral T cells were specific for was not determined. Clonal expansion of both CD4+ and CD8+ blood T cells was observed from baseline to week 6 at doses 0.1 to 3.0 mg/kg. After ivuxolimab, more expanded clones were found on average in CD8+ T cells than in CD4+ T cells. Low levels of normalized T-cell clonal expansion were also shown by some nonresponding patients. In the 0.1-3.0 mg/kg groups, partial responders had among the lowest normalized peripheral clonal expansion, particularly in CD8+ T cells.

The receptor was derived from an adult with an advanced solid tumor such as melanoma, head and neck, liver or kidney cancer. The material was CD4+ or CD8+ T cells sorted from blood, obtained in a trial of the OX40 agonist ivuxolimab. The sequence links TRBV5-1 to TRBJ2-6, and TRBD1 may be the D gene, going by 5 matching bases. In nucleotides, the sequence is TGCGCCACAACGGCCGTTGGACAACCGATCTCTGGGGCCAACGTCCTGACTTTC. Translated, it reads CATTAVGQPISGANVLTF.